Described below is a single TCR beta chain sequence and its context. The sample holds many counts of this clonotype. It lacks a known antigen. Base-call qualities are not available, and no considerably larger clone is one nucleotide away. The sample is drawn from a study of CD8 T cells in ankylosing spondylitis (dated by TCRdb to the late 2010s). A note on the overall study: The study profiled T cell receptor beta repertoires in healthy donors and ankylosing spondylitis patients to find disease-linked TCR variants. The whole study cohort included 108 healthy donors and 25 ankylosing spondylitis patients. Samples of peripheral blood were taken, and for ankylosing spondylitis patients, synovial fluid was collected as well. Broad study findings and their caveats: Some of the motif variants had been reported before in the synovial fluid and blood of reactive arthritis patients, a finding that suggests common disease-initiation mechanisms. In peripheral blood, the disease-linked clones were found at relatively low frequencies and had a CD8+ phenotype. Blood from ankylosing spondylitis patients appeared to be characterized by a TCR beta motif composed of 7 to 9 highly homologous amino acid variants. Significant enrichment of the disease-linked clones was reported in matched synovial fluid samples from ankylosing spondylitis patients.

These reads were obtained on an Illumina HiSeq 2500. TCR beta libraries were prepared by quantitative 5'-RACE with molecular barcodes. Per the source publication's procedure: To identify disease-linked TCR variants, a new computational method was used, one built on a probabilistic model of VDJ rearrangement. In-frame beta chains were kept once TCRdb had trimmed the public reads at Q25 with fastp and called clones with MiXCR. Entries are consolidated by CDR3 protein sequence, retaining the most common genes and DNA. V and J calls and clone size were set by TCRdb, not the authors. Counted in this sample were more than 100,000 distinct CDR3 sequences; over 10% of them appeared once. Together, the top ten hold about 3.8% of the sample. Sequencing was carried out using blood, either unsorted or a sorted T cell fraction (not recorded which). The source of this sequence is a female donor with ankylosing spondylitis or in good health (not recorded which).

The DNA reads as follows: TGTGCCAGCAGTAAAACGGTCGGGGAGCTGTTTTTT. Its coded protein is CASSKTVGELFF. The V gene is TRBV28 and the J gene is TRBJ2-2; the D gene assignment is ambiguous. CDR1 and CDR2 are read off the germline V gene as MDHEN and SYDVKM. Inclusive of the bounding cysteine and phenylalanine, the CDR3 is 12 residues long. CDR3 DNA only is kept here, 36 bases in frame from base 1. The junction shows trimming of 5 bases on V and 7 bases on J, plus 8 bases between the germline ends.